These 22 T cell receptor beta chains were sequenced from one sample in a study of T cells in Graves' hyperthyroidism and ophthalmopathy (dated by TCRdb to the late 2010s). Library construction relied on multiplex PCR. Reads for this sample came from an Illumina HiSeq 2000. The TCR beta CDR3 regions were amplified from the RNA transcripts. For the first round of RT-PCR on the TCR CDR3, the HTBI primer set was used together with the Qiagen OneStep RT-PCR kit. TCRdb took the public reads, trimmed them with fastp at Q25, ran MiXCR for clone calling and kept in-frame beta chains. Duplicate CDR3 protein sequences are folded into a single record with the most common DNA and genes. The sample records around 340,000 distinct CDR3 sequences, more than 11% of which are singletons. The top ten hold roughly 25% of the sample. Sequencing was performed on blood. The receptors originated from a woman between 25 and 40 years old with Graves' hyperthyroidism.

This clonotype was picked up many times. The chain combines TRBV28 with TRBJ1-2; no firm D call. This CDR3 contains 10 residues. Trimming took off 5 bases at V and 4 bases at J, with 2 bases between the two ends. Germline V lookup: CDR1 MDHEN, CDR2 SYDVKM. The CDR3 sequence: CASSSYGYTF. DNA of the CDR3: TGTGCCAGCAGTAGCTATGGCTACACCTTC.

This clonotype was counted a few times. V usage is TRBV5-1 and J usage is TRBJ2-4; D may be TRBD2 (5 bases). This CDR3 contains 17 residues. V was pared by 0 bases and J by 0 bases, with 13 bases between. The germline gives CDR1 SGHRS, CDR2 YFSETQ. The CDR3 nucleotides are TGCGCCAGCAGCTTGGAATGGGAGAACCTAGCCAAAAACATTCAGTACTTC. Its protein is CASSLEWENLAKNIQYF.

This clonotype was observed a handful of times. The chain couples TRBV29-1 to TRBJ2-1; TRBD2 is a possible D gene (5 bases). The CDR3 contains 16 residues. Trimming cost V 1 base and J 0 bases, with 13 bases left between them. CDR1 is SQVTM, CDR2 ANQGSEA, per germline. The CDR3 bases are TGCAGCGTTGAAGGGGTACTAGAAAGCTCCTACAATGAGCAGTTCTTC. Translated: CSVEGVLESSYNEQFF.

This clonotype was detected ten times or more. The genes are TRBV11-2 and TRBJ2-7, with 8 bases aligning to TRBD2. The V gene end was trimmed by 6 bases and the J gene end by 0 bases; junction bases not matched to a gene: 7. Germline-derived CDR1 and CDR2 are SGHAT and FQNNGV. This CDR3 is 15 amino acids long. CDR3 sequence reads: CASSRSGASSYEQYF. The CDR3 DNA is TGTGCCAGCAGTCGTAGCGGGGCCAGCTCCTACGAGCAGTACTTC.

The chain carries TRBV15 and TRBJ2-3, with no clear D. The V end was cut by 8 bases, the J end by 4 bases, with 13 bases between. CDR1 is LNHNV, CDR2 YYDKDF, per germline (reference sequence). This CDR3 is 13 amino acids long. The DNA for the CDR3 is TGTGCCACCGGCGAACAGAGTGCAGATACGCAGTATTTT. Its translation: CATGEQSADTQYF.

This clonotype was recorded at least ten times. The J gene is TRBJ2-2, the V gene TRBV2; 12 bases align to TRBD1. Germline-derived CDR1 and CDR2 are SNHLY and FYNNEI. The CDR3 is 15 residues long. Unmatched junction bases numbered 7, after V lost 6 bases and J lost 8 bases. The CDR3 region has the DNA TGTGCCAGCAGGGCCGGGACAGGGGGCTCTGGGGAGCTGTTTTTT. Encoded protein: CASRAGTGGSGELFF.

This clonotype was picked up a small number of times. Just one base apart from a much larger clone, this may be a read error. The CDR3 bases are TGTGCCAGCAGCGGGACAGGGGATCAGCCCCAGCATTTT. This translates into CASSGTGDQPQHF. The rearrangement links TRBV28 to TRBJ1-5; TRBD1 matches 10 bases. CDR3 length: 13 amino acids. Trimming took 6 bases from V and 5 from J; bases not matched to a gene: 1. Germline V gives CDR1 MDHEN, CDR2 SYDVKM. Full variable domain (remainder filled in from reference TRBV28 and TRBJ1-5): DVKVTQSSRYLVKRTGEKVFLECVQDMDHENMFWYRQDPGLGLRLIYFSYDVKMKEKGDIPEGYSVSREKKERFSLILESASTNQTSMYLCASSGTGDQPQHFGDGTRLSIL.

This clonotype was recorded at least ten times. The rearrangement joins TRBV7-2 to TRBJ2-1; TRBD2 matches at 7 bases. Per germline, CDR1 SGHTA and CDR2 FQGNSA. The CDR3 runs to 15 residues. V dropped 7 bases and J dropped 7; count of bases not matched to a gene: 13. CDR3 sequence: CASTRSAGESNEQFF. CDR3 DNA: TGTGCCAGCACCCGATCGGCGGGAGAGTCTAATGAGCAGTTCTTC.

This clonotype was seen a few times. The chain combines TRBV5-1 with TRBJ1-1; 7 bases fit TRBD1. In germline, CDR1 is SGHRS, CDR2 YFSETQ. The CDR3 totals 14 residues. Trimming took 4 bases from V and 7 from J; bases not matched to a gene: 10. CDR3 DNA: TGCGCCAGCAGCACGGCCGGGACAGTAAATGAAGCTTTCTTT. Translated: CASSTAGTVNEAFF.

The chain recombines TRBV14 with TRBJ2-2; 8 bases are shared with TRBD2. CDR1 SGHDN and CDR2 FVKESK come from the germline V gene. Trimming cost V 2 bases and J 9 bases; bases outside gene matches: 8. There are 15 residues in the CDR3. CDR3 bases: TGTGCCAGCAGCCAATTGGGGACTAGTTTCCGGGAGCTGTTTTTT. Protein product: CASSQLGTSFRELFF.

There are many counts of this clonotype. This chain links TRBV20-1 with TRBJ2-1, with D perhaps TRBD2 (6 bases). Germline loops: CDR1 DFQATT, CDR2 SNEGSKA (reference sequence). Between the trimmed V and J ends, which lost 6 bases and 1 base, there was a span of 16 bases. The CDR3 sequence is 15 residues long. CDR3 amino acids: CSATQLAMSYNEQFF. Here the CDR3 DNA reads TGCAGTGCCACCCAACTAGCAATGTCCTACAATGAGCAGTTCTTC.

The chain links TRBV11-1 to TRBJ2-1; TRBD2 agrees at 7 bases. Germline loops: CDR1 SGHAT, CDR2 FQDESV (reference sequence). The J segment lost 4 bases and the V segment lost 1 base, leaving 7 bases of the junction unmatched. The CDR3 length is 16 residues. CDR3 in amino acids: CASSLGPGLTYNEQFF. The DNA of the CDR3 is TGTGCCAGCAGCTTAGGCCCGGGACTAACTTACAATGAGCAGTTCTTC. The full variable domain, in which reference TRBV11-1 and TRBJ2-1 provide the parts outside the CDR3, is EAEVAQSPRYKITEKSQAVAFWCDPISGHATLYWYRQILGQGPELLVQFQDESVVDDSQLPKDRFSAERLKGVDSTLKIQPAELGDSAMYLCASSLGPGLTYNEQFFGPGTRLTVL.

The V call is TRBV29-1, the J call TRBJ2-7; unclear D gene. Trimming stripped 6 bases from V and 2 bases from J, with 17 bases between. CDR1 and CDR2 (germline): SQVTM, ANQGSEA. The CDR3 consists of 14 residues. The CDR3 DNA reads TGCAGCGTCCGGACGGGTTTTGGCCCCTACGAGCAGTACTTC. Translating gives CSVRTGFGPYEQYF.

The chain links TRBV27 to TRBJ2-7; D possibly corresponds to TRBD2 (6 bases). Between the trimmed V and J ends, which lost 6 bases and 0 bases, there was a span of 15 bases. From germline, CDR1 is MNHEY and CDR2 SMNVEV (reference sequence). The CDR3 is 15 residues long. As DNA, the CDR3 is TGTGCCAGCAGGATGATGCGGGGAAGCTCCTACGAGCAGTACTTC. Protein product: CASRMMRGSSYEQYF.

The CDR3 sequence is CASSLELAGRDVAGELFF. The CDR3 DNA follows: TGCGCCAGCAGCTTGGAGTTGGCTGGCAGGGACGTAGCCGGGGAGCTGTTTTTT. V usage is TRBV5-1 and J usage is TRBJ2-2; D is possibly TRBD1 or TRBD2 (5 bases each). The CDR3 sequence is 18 residues long. Trimming stripped 0 bases from V and 6 bases from J, with 21 bases between. Germline CDR1 reads SGHRS; CDR2 reads YFSETQ.

V usage is TRBV20-1 and J usage is TRBJ2-7, with D possibly matching TRBD2 (5 bases). The CDR3 loop spans 12 amino acids. With 5 bases removed from V and 4 bases from J, the gap between germline ends came to 12 bases. Germline lookup yields CDR1 DFQATT and CDR2 SNEGSKA (reference sequence). CDR3 DNA sequence: TGCAGTGCTCCCCCCGGGGAGTACGAGCAGTACTTC. Encoded protein: CSAPPGEYEQYF.

This clonotype was recorded at least ten times. This chain uses TRBV10-3 with TRBJ2-5; D gene uncertain. The V end was cut by 6 bases, the J end by 1 base, with 12 bases between. Germline V gene data show CDR1 as ENHRY and CDR2 as SYGVKD. This CDR3 is 14 amino acids long. The CDR3 bases are TGTGCCATCAGGGACGGAAACTTCCAAGAGACCCAGTACTTC. This sequence encodes CAIRDGNFQETQYF.

This clonotype was found many times. This chain connects TRBV20-1 to TRBJ2-3; TRBD1 matches at 10 bases. This CDR3 spans 15 amino acids. CDR1 is DFQATT, CDR2 SNEGSKA, per germline (reference sequence). The V segment lost 4 bases and the J segment 6 bases; nucleotides outside the gene matches: 10. CDR3 protein: CSATTPGTGADTQYF. CDR3 bases: TGCAGTGCTACTACACCCGGGACAGGGGCCGATACGCAGTATTTT.

This clonotype showed up many times. The chain uses TRBV20-1 and TRBJ1-1; TRBD1 matches at 8 bases. V lost 3 bases, J lost 7 bases, and 13 bases stayed unmatched. The germline CDR1 and CDR2 sequences are DFQATT and SNEGSKA (reference sequence). The CDR3 runs to 15 residues. The DNA of the CDR3 is TGCAGTGCTAGTATCCAGGGGGCTGGGAAGGTTGAAGCTTTCTTT. This sequence encodes CSASIQGAGKVEAFF.

The V and J genes are TRBV18 and TRBJ2-3, with D uncertain. From germline, CDR1 is KGHSH and CDR2 LQKENI. This CDR3 spans 16 amino acids. V was shortened by 0 bases and J by 7 bases, with 17 bases between the two germline ends. CDR3 region: CASSPPGSEGLHTQYF. CDR3 bases: TGTGCCAGCTCACCACCGGGTAGTGAAGGGCTTCATACGCAGTATTTT.

Here the CDR3 DNA reads TGTGCCAGCAGCCAGGACCCCGCCTCCTACGAGCAGTACTTC. As protein: CASSQDPASYEQYF. V gene TRBV3-1 combines with J gene TRBJ2-7; D ambiguous. The CDR3 is made up of 14 amino acids. The V gene's germline CDR1 is LGHDT and CDR2 YNNKEL (reference sequence). V lost 3 bases, J lost 0 bases, and 9 bases lay in between.

The table lists this clonotype with many counts. This chain links TRBV12-3 or TRBV12-4 with TRBJ2-1, with TRBD2 matching 7 bases. Trimming at V came to 4 bases and at J to 9 bases, leaving 15 bases not matched to a gene. The CDR3 has 16 amino acids. This CDR3 is CASSYLPRREILEQFF. The DNA of the CDR3 is TGTGCCAGCAGTTATTTACCCAGGCGGGAGATTCTTGAGCAGTTCTTC.